This T cell receptor beta chain is from a study of blood T cell repertoires in COVID-19. Study details: Samples taken during acute and convalescent COVID-19 were collected in the United States, Italy and Spain. In each case, the material was cDNA or gDNA derived from T cells, B-cell-depleted T cells, or PBMCs.

Method: immunoSEQ multiplex PCR; TCRdb's copy keeps in-frame clones and lacks some. The sample has fewer than 90,000 clones, 75% seen once. V lost 8 bases and J lost 3, with 13 bases in between. Germline V gene sequence: CDR1 MNHNY, CDR2 SVGAGI (reference sequence). The CDR3 consists of 13 residues. The TCR comes from a woman in her fifties or sixties with acute or convalescent COVID-19. This rearrangement joins TRBV6-6 to TRBJ1-2; D is undetermined. Sequenced material: peripheral blood. CDR3 residues: CASRLVEDYGYTF. CDR3 sequence (DNA): TGTGCCAGCCGGTTGGTAGAGGACTATGGCTACACCTTC.